These T cell receptor beta chains were read from a single sample in a study of response to subunit inactivated influenza vaccine. TCRdb analysed the RT-PCR reads with MiXCR anew, one entry per CDR3 protein. This repertoire shows hundreds of thousands of distinct CDR3 sequences, around 25% found once; its top ten account for less than 2.5%. The material sequenced was CD4+ T cells sorted from PBMCs, taken approximately 5 days after vaccination. These receptors came from a man aged 50-60 years who received an inactivated influenza vaccine. CDR3s leave out the opening cysteine and the closing phenylalanine or tryptophan. D genes are given only for firm matches.

d_call | j_call | v_call | cdr3_aa
NA | TRBJ1-1 | TRBV29-1 | SVATVNTEAF
NA | TRBJ2-7 | TRBV7-9 | ASSSRALSYEQY
NA | TRBJ2-7 | TRBV9 | ASSVAAGGGSYEQY
NA | TRBJ2-1 | TRBV10-3 | ATHMSSYNEQF
NA | TRBJ1-1 | TRBV5-1 | ASSLVGVPSTEAF
NA | TRBJ1-2 | TRBV5-1 | ASSVSTDLPFGYT
TRBD2 | TRBJ2-3 | TRBV4-3 | ASSRGLAGGRALDTQY
NA | TRBJ1-6 | TRBV20-1 | SASKAAASPLH
TRBD1 | TRBJ1-2 | TRBV7-2 | ASSFGSGDRGFGTA
NA | TRBJ2-5 | TRBV20-1 | SARDEATWGTQY
TRBD1 | TRBJ1-1 | TRBV7-8 | ASSLVTGGFEAF
NA | TRBJ2-1 | TRBV24-1 | ATSAGGGNRNNEQF
NA | TRBJ2-3 | TRBV20-1 | SARDPDRLFTDTQY
TRBD1 | TRBJ2-3 | TRBV12-3/TRBV12-4 | ASSRDRGASSTDTQY
NA | TRBJ2-3 | TRBV20-1 | SASASLGDTDTQY
TRBD1 | TRBJ1-2 | TRBV20-1 | SASPRARYRGYGYT
NA | TRBJ2-5 | TRBV6-6 | ASSLEDGETQY
NA | TRBJ2-1 | TRBV20-1 | SVRTQAYSYNEQF
TRBD1 | TRBJ2-7 | TRBV6-2/TRBV6-3 | ASSYPTQGEVVYEQY
TRBD2 | TRBJ2-1 | TRBV7-2 | ASSLAGLAGGSPQF
NA | TRBJ1-6 | TRBV6-1 | ASSDDKSSYNSPLH
NA | TRBJ2-3 | TRBV20-1 | SARVTTSTDTQY